This entry describes one T cell receptor (beta chain). The specificity of this receptor is unknown. Base qualities are missing; no much larger clone stands one base away. Each collaborating institution followed its own protocols to collect whole blood in K2EDTA tubes. Collaborator samples were shipped for TCRbeta analysis as frozen whole blood, isolated PBMCs, or DNA extracted from either sample type. TCRbeta CDR3 regions were amplified from genomic DNA using the immunoSEQ Assay, a bias-controlled multiplex PCR. Processing in the source paper ran as follows. The number of nucleated cells in each sample was estimated from the amplification of reference gene primers within the assay. To quantify the absolute abundance of each unique TCRbeta CDR3 rearrangement, sequence reads were collapsed and filtered. Productive Simpson clonality was computed per sample as the square root of Simpson's diversity index over productive rearrangements. TCRdb re-hosts the immuneACCESS table, in-frame sequences only. Its copies lack some clones; in the studies checked, an unresolved V gene accounts for under half of them, and the cause for the rest is not known. The V and J calls and clone size were taken over from that table, and D and trimming were inferred from the DNA. Present in this sample are roughly 410,000 clones, more than 80% of which were seen just once. The ten largest clones capture around 1.2% of the sample.

The data were taken from a study of blood T cell repertoires in COVID-19 (TCRdb year 2020). Regarding the research as a whole: Samples from collaborators originated in the United States, Italy and Spain and spanned both the acute and convalescent phases of COVID-19. The prospective study material was composed of cDNA or gDNA derived from T cells, B-cell-depleted T cells, or PBMCs. Subjects who had been exposed to COVID-19, were actively infected with it, or had recovered from it provided the deeply sampled blood TCRbeta repertoires that made up the dataset. The repertoires were released in a freely available public database intended as a resource for research on the immune response to SARS-CoV-2. The samples were drawn from the first 160 participants of the ongoing ImmuneRACE study and from some 1,300 subjects provided by 6 global collaborators. Sample metadata almost always included a de-identified subject ID, COVID-19 status, age in years and sex. HLA class I and class II types, where available, came from metadata supplied by the sample provider rather than from assay-based typing. Summary of the overall study and its limitations: The quantity of clinical and demographic metadata differed by source and by participant and was supplied without curation.

This sequence originates from a man aged 35 to 55 with acute or convalescent COVID-19. The specimen was peripheral blood.

The bases read TGTGCCAGTAGTATTTCAGCGAATAGCAATCAGCCCCAGCATTTT. Translated, it gives CASSISANSNQPQHF. The rearrangement joined TRBV19 to TRBJ1-5; the D gene assignment is ambiguous. As encoded in the germline V gene (reference sequence), CDR1 is LNHDA while CDR2 is SQIVND. The CDR3 covers 15 residues, taking in both the cysteine and the phenylalanine. The retained sequence is limited to the CDR3, 45 bases, with the frame set at the first base. V is pared back by 3 bases and J by 0 bases, with 9 bases lying between the germline termini.